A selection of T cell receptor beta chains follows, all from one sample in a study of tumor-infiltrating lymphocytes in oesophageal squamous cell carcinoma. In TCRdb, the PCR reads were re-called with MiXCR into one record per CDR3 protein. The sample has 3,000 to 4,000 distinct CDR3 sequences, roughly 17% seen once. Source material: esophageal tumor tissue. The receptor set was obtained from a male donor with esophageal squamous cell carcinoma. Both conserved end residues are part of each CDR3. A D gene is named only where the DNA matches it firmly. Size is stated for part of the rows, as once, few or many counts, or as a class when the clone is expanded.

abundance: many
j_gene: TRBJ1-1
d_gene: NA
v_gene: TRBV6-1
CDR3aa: CASRRRGEVNTEAFF
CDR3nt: TGTGCCAGCAGACGAAGGGGCGAGGTGAACACTGAAGCTTTCTTT

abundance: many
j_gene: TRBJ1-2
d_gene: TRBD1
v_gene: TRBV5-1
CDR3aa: CASSSAGGDYGYTF
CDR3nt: TGCGCCAGCAGCTCCGCAGGGGGTGACTATGGCTACACCTTC

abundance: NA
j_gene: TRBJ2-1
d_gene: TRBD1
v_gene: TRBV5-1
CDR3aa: CASSRTGAGHEQFF
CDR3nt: TGCGCCAGCAGCCGTACAGGGGCGGGTCATGAGCAGTTCTTC

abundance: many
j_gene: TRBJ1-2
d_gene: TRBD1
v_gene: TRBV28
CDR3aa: CASSQGARHGYTF
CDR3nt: TGTGCCAGCAGCCAGGGGGCGCGACATGGCTACACCTTC

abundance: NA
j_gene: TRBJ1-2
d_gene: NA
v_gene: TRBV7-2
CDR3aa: CASSWTNNDGDTF
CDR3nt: TGTGCCAGCAGCTGGACGAATAACGATGGCGACACCTTC

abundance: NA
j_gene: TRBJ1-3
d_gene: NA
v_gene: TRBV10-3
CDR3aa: CAISDSRSGNTIHF
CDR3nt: TGTGCCATCAGTGACTCGAGATCTGGAAACACCATACATTTT

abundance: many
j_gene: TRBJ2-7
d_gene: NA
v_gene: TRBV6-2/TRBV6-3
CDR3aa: CASSSDYEQYF
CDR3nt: TGTGCCAGCAGTTCCGACTACGAGCAGTACTTC

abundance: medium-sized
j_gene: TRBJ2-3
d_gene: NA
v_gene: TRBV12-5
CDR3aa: CASGFLGTDTQYF
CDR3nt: TGTGCTAGTGGTTTTTTGGGAACAGATACGCAGTATTTT

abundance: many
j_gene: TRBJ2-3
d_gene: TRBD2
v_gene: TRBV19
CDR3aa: CASSGGVTDTQYF
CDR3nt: TGTGCCAGTAGCGGGGGGGTCACAGATACGCAGTATTTT

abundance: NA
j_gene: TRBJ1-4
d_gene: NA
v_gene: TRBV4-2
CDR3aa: CASSPEGEKLFF
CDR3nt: TGTGCCAGCAGCCCCGAGGGGGAAAAACTGTTTTTT

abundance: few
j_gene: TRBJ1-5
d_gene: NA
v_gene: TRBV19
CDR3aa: CASRRQGNQPQHF
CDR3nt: TGTGCCAGTAGGAGACAGGGCAATCAGCCCCAGCATTTT

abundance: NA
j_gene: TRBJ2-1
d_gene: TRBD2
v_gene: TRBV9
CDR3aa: CASSALAGGPYNEQFF
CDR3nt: TGTGCCAGCAGCGCTCTAGCGGGGGGCCCCTACAATGAGCAGTTCTTC

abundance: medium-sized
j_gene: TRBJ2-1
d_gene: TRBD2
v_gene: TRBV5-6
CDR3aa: CASSPRFHVPTSGGYNEQFF
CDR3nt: TGTGCCAGCAGCCCACGTTTCCACGTTCCGACTAGCGGGGGCTACAATGAGCAGTTCTTC

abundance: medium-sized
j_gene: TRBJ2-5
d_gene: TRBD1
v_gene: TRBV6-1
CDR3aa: CASRTDRAETQYF
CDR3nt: TGTGCCAGCAGAACGGACAGGGCGGAGACCCAGTACTTC

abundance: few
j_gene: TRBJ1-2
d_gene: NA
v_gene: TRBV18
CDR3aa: CASSPPKGGYTF
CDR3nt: TGTGCCAGCTCACCACCGAAGGGTGGCTACACCTTC

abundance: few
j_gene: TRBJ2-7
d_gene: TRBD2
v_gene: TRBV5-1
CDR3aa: CASSLETSFWYEQYF
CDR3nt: TGCGCCAGCAGCTTGGAGACTAGCTTCTGGTACGAGCAGTACTTC

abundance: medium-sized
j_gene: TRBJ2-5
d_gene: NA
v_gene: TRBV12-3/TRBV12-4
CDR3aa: CASSAEGGIGRKTQYF
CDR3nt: TGTGCCAGCTCCGCCGAGGGGGGGATTGGACGGAAGACCCAGTACTTC

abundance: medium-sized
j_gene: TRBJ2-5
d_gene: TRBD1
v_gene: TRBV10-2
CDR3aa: CASSTGGKETQYF
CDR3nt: TGCGCCAGCAGTACAGGGGGGAAAGAGACCCAGTACTTC

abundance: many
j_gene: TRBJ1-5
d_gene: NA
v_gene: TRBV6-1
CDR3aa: CASSGDSNQPQHF
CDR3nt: TGTGCCAGCAGTGGCGACAGTAATCAGCCCCAGCATTTT

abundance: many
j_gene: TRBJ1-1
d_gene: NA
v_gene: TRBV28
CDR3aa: CASSFLVRGAEAFF
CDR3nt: TGTGCCAGCAGTTTTCTTGTTCGAGGCGCGGAAGCTTTCTTT

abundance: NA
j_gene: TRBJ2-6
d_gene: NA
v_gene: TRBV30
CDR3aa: CAWSSGANVLTF
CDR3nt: TGTGCCTGGAGCTCTGGGGCCAACGTCCTGACTTTC

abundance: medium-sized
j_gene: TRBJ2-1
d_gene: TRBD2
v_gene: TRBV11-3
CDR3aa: CASSPSWRGGLGEQFF
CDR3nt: TGTGCCAGCAGCCCCTCATGGCGCGGGGGTCTGGGGGAGCAGTTCTTC

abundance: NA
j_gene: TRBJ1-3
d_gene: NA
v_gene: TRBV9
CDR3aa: CASSVDPHPSGNTIYF
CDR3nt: TGTGCCAGCAGCGTAGACCCACATCCCTCTGGAAACACCATATATTTT

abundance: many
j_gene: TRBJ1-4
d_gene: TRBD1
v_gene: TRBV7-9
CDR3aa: CASSWGTGTMGHEKLFF
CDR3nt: TGTGCCAGCAGCTGGGGGACAGGGACGATGGGTCATGAAAAACTGTTTTTT

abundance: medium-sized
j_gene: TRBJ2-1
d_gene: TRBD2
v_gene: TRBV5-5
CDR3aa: CASSAPSGGAINEQFF
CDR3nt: TGTGCCAGCAGCGCTCCCAGCGGGGGGGCCATCAATGAGCAGTTCTTC

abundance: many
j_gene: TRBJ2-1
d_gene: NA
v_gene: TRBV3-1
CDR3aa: CASSHRAGAGGEQFF
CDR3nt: TGTGCCAGCAGCCATCGCGCGGGGGCAGGGGGTGAGCAGTTCTTC

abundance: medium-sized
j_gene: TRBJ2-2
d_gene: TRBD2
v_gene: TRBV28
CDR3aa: CASSYPSGGNTGELFF
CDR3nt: TGTGCCAGCAGTTACCCTAGCGGGGGGAACACCGGGGAGCTGTTTTTT

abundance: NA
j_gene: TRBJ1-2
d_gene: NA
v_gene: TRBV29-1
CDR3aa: CSVSWTGGSHTF
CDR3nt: TGCAGCGTTTCTTGGACGGGAGGCTCTCACACCTTC

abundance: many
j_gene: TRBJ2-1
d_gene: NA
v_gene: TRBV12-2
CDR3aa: CASRLEGCRAGGNEQFF
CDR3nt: TGTGCAAGTCGCTTAGAAGGCTGTCGGGCAGGGGGCAATGAGCAGTTCTTC

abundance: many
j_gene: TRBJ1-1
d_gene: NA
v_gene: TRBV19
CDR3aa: CASSDRGGAWTTEAFF
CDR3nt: TGTGCCAGTAGTGATCGAGGGGGGGCTTGGACCACTGAAGCTTTCTTT

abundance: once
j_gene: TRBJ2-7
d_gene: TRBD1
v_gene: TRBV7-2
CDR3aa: CASSSSGTGNYEQYF
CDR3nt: TGTGCCAGCAGCTCTTCCGGGACAGGGAATTACGAGCAGTACTTC

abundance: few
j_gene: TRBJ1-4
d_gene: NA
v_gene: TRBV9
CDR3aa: CASSFGPTGEKLFF
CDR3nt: TGTGCCAGCAGCTTCGGCCCCACTGGGGAAAAACTGTTTTTT

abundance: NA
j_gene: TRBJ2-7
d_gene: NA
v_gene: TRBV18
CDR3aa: CASSPDRTYEQYF
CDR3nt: TGTGCCAGCTCACCGGACAGAACCTACGAGCAGTACTTC

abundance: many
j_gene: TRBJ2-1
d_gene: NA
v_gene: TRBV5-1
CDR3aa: CASSLESRGRYNEQFF
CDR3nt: TGCGCCAGCAGCTTGGAATCCAGGGGCCGTTACAATGAGCAGTTCTTC

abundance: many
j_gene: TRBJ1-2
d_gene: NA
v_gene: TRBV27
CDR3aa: CASFTAGYGYTF
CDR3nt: TGTGCCAGCTTCACCGCCGGCTATGGCTACACCTTC

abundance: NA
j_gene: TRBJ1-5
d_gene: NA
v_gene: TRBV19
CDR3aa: CASKAEGSRNQPQHF
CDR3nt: TGTGCCAGTAAAGCGGAAGGGAGTCGCAATCAGCCCCAGCATTTT

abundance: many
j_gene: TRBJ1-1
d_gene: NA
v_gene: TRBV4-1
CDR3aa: CASSQARGAAEAFF
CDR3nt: TGCGCCAGCAGCCAAGCTAGGGGGGCGGCTGAAGCTTTCTTT

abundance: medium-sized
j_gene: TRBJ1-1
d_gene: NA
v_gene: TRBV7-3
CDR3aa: CASSTQGNTEAFF
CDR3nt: TGTGCCAGCAGCACACAGGGGAACACTGAAGCTTTCTTT

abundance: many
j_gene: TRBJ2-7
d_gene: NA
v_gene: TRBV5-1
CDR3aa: CASSLAGGGHEQYF
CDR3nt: TGCGCCAGCAGCTTGGCTGGGGGGGGCCACGAGCAGTACTTC

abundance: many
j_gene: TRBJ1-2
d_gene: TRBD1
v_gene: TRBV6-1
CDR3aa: CASTLRQGTTGYTF
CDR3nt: TGTGCCAGCACCCTGCGACAGGGAACGACTGGCTACACCTTC

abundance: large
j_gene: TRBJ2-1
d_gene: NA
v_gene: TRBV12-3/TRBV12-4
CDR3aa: CASSLRDEQFF
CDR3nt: TGTGCCAGCAGTTTAAGGGATGAGCAGTTCTTC

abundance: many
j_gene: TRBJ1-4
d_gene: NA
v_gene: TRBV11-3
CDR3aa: CASSRGEGEKLFF
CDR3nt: TGTGCCAGCAGCCGGGGAGAGGGTGAAAAACTGTTTTTT

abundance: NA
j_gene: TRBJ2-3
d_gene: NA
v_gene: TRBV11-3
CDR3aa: CASSFPSLAEGYEQYF
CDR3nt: TGTGCCAGCAGCTTCCCCAGTTTAGCGGAGGGATACGAGCAGTATTTT

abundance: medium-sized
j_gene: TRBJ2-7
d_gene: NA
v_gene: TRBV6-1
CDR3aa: CASGTGYYEQYF
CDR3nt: TGTGCCAGCGGGACCGGCTACTACGAGCAGTACTTC

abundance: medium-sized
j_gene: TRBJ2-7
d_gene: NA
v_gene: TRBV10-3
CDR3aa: CAIGGTSYEQYF
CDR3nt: TGTGCCATCGGTGGGACTTCCTACGAGCAGTACTTC

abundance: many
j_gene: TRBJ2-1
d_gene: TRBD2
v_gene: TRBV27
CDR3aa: CASSFLPSGSGGPGNEQFF
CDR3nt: TGTGCCAGCAGTTTCCTCCCCAGCGGCTCGGGGGGGCCGGGTAATGAGCAGTTCTTC

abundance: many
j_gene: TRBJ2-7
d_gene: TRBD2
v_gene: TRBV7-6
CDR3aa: CASSLSGGASNEQYF
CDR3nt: TGTGCCAGCAGCTTAAGCGGGGGGGCAAGTAATGAGCAGTACTTC

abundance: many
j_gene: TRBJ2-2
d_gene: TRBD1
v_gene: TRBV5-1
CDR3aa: CASSFTTGAVTGELFF
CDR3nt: TGCGCCAGCAGCTTTACCACAGGGGCGGTAACCGGGGAGCTGTTTTTT

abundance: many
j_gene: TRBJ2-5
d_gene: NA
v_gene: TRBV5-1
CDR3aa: CASSLSAAQETQYF
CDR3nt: TGCGCCAGCAGCTTGTCAGCAGCACAAGAGACCCAGTACTTC